These T cell receptor beta chains were read from a single sample in a study of blood T cell repertoires in COVID-19. Using immunoSEQ multiplex PCR, the repertoire was profiled, and TCRdb retains in-frame clones only, with some absent. Of around 140,000 clones listed, approximately 90% are singletons. The sequenced material came from PBMCs or T cells enriched from blood (not recorded which). The receptors were gathered from a middle-aged man who had recovered from COVID-19. CDR3s include the opening cysteine and the closing phenylalanine or tryptophan. Fields, in order: J gene, D gene, V gene, clone size, CDR3 protein, CDR3 DNA. The D gene is left open where the match is weak. Not every row has a clone size; where given, it reads once, few, many or a size class.

j_gene: TRBJ1-3
d_gene: TRBD1
v_gene: TRBV2
abundance: NA
CDR3aa: CASSAGTGSGNTIYF
CDR3nt: TGTGCCAGCAGTGCAGGGACAGGCTCTGGAAACACCATATATTTT

j_gene: TRBJ2-4
d_gene: TRBD2
v_gene: TRBV27
abundance: NA
CDR3aa: CASSSTSGVDIQYF
CDR3nt: TGTGCCAGCAGTTCTACTAGCGGGGTGGACATTCAGTACTTC

j_gene: TRBJ2-3
d_gene: NA
v_gene: TRBV6-2/TRBV6-3
abundance: NA
CDR3aa: CASSYLGQDTQYF
CDR3nt: TGTGCCAGCAGTTACTTGGGGCAGGATACGCAGTATTTT

j_gene: TRBJ1-6
d_gene: NA
v_gene: TRBV5-6
abundance: NA
CDR3aa: CASSRTVSVTGSSPLHF
CDR3nt: TGTGCCAGCAGCCGGACAGTCAGCGTTACTGGGAGTTCACCCCTCCACTTT

j_gene: TRBJ1-1
d_gene: NA
v_gene: TRBV18
abundance: NA
CDR3aa: CASSPIRGNTEAFF
CDR3nt: TGTGCCAGCTCACCAATCAGGGGGAACACTGAAGCTTTCTTT

j_gene: TRBJ2-7
d_gene: TRBD2
v_gene: TRBV5-1
abundance: NA
CDR3aa: CASSLAGVIYEQYF
CDR3nt: TGCGCCAGCAGCCTAGCGGGAGTAATATACGAGCAGTACTTC

j_gene: TRBJ2-3
d_gene: NA
v_gene: TRBV7-3
abundance: NA
CDR3aa: CASSLGGFRTDTQYF
CDR3nt: TGTGCCAGCAGCTTAGGGGGCTTTCGCACAGATACGCAGTATTTT

j_gene: TRBJ1-1
d_gene: NA
v_gene: TRBV27
abundance: NA
CDR3aa: CASSPPEVRPEIEAFF
CDR3nt: TGTGCCAGCAGCCCCCCGGAGGTCAGGCCTGAGATTGAAGCTTTCTTT

j_gene: TRBJ2-5
d_gene: TRBD2
v_gene: TRBV7-6
abundance: NA
CDR3aa: CASSLVAGGEETQYF
CDR3nt: TGTGCCAGCAGCTTAGTGGCGGGGGGGGAAGAGACCCAGTACTTC

j_gene: TRBJ1-5
d_gene: NA
v_gene: TRBV7-2
abundance: NA
CDR3aa: CASSPRTGSNQPQHF
CDR3nt: TGTGCCAGCAGCCCACGCACAGGCAGCAATCAGCCCCAGCATTTT

j_gene: TRBJ2-2
d_gene: NA
v_gene: TRBV5-1
abundance: NA
CDR3aa: CASSLAVTPNTGELFF
CDR3nt: TGCGCCAGCAGCTTGGCCGTGACACCCAACACCGGGGAGCTGTTTTTT

j_gene: TRBJ1-5
d_gene: TRBD1
v_gene: TRBV7-2
abundance: NA
CDR3aa: CASSWGQGTGQPQHF
CDR3nt: TGTGCCAGCAGCTGGGGACAGGGGACAGGACAGCCCCAGCATTTT

j_gene: TRBJ2-5
d_gene: TRBD2
v_gene: TRBV24-1
abundance: NA
CDR3aa: CATSDVTSGGLQETQYF
CDR3nt: TGTGCCACCAGTGATGTGACGAGCGGGGGGCTTCAAGAGACCCAGTACTTC

j_gene: TRBJ1-3
d_gene: NA
v_gene: TRBV18
abundance: once
CDR3aa: CASSLETSGNTIYF
CDR3nt: TGTGCCAGCTCATTAGAGACAAGCGGAAACACCATATATTTT

j_gene: TRBJ2-5
d_gene: TRBD2
v_gene: TRBV7-3
abundance: NA
CDR3aa: CASSFDGTSGQETQYF
CDR3nt: TGTGCCAGCAGCTTCGATGGGACTAGCGGCCAAGAGACCCAGTACTTC

j_gene: TRBJ2-1
d_gene: TRBD2
v_gene: TRBV7-3
abundance: NA
CDR3aa: CASSLSPLAGGINEQFF
CDR3nt: TGTGCCAGCAGCTTAAGTCCACTAGCGGGAGGGATCAATGAGCAGTTCTTC

j_gene: TRBJ1-4
d_gene: NA
v_gene: TRBV28
abundance: NA
CDR3aa: CASSLYSGTNEKLFF
CDR3nt: TGTGCCAGCAGTTTATATTCCGGGACTAATGAAAAACTGTTTTTT

j_gene: TRBJ1-2
d_gene: TRBD1
v_gene: TRBV4-3
abundance: once
CDR3aa: CASSQGGQGARGDGYTF
CDR3nt: TGCGCCAGCAGCCAAGGAGGACAGGGGGCGCGCGGGGATGGCTACACCTTC